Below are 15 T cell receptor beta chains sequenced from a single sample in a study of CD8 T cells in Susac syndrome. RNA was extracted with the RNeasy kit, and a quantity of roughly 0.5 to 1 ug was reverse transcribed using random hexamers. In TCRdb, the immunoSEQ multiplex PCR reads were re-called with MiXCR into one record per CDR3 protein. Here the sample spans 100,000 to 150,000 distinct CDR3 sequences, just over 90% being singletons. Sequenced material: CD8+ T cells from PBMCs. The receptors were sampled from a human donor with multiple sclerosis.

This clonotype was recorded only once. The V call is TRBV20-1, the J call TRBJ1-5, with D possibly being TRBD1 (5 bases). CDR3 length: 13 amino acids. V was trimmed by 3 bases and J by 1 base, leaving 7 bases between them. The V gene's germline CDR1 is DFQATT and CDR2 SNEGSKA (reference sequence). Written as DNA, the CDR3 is TGCAGTGCTAGTGAGGGGAGCAATCAGCCCCAGCATTTT. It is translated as CSASEGSNQPQHF.

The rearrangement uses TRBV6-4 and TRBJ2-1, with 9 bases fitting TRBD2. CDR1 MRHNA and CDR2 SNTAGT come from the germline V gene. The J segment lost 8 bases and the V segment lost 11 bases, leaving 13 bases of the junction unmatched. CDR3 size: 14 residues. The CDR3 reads CAGWEREASDEQFF. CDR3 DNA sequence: TGTGCCGGCTGGGAGCGGGAGGCCTCTGATGAGCAGTTCTTC.

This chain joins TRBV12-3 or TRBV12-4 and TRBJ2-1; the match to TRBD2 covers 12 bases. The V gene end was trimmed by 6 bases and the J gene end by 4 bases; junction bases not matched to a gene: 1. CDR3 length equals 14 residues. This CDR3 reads CASRGTSGYNEQFF. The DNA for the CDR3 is TGTGCCAGCAGGGGGACTAGCGGGTACAATGAGCAGTTCTTC.

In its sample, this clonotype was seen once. CDR3 nucleotide sequence: TGTGCCAGCAGCCAAGAAGGCAGGAACACTGAAGCTTTCTTT. Amino acid sequence: CASSQEGRNTEAFF. This chain connects TRBV3-1 to TRBJ1-1; unclear D gene. Per the germline V gene, CDR1 is LGHDT and CDR2 is YNNKEL (reference sequence). Trimming took 0 bases from V and 1 from J, leaving 6 bases between them. The CDR3 sequence is 14 residues long.

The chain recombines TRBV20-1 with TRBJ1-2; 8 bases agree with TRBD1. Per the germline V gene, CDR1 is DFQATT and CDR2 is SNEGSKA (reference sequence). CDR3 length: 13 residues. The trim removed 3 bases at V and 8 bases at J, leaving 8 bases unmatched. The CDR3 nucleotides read TGCAGTGCTAGTAGGACAGGGATCGACGGCTACACCTTC. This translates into CSASRTGIDGYTF.

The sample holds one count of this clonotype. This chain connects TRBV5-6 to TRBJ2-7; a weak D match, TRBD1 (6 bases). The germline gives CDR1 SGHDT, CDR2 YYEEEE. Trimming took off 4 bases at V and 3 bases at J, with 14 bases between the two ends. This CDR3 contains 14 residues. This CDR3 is CASSVDRLDYEQYF. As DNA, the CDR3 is TGTGCCAGCAGCGTCGACAGGCTTGACTACGAGCAGTACTTC.

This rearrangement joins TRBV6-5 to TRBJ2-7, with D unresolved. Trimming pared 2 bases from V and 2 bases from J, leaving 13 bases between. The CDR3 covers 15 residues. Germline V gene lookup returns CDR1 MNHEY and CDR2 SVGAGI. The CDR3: CASSYGAHHPYEQYF. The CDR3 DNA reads TGTGCCAGCAGTTACGGCGCCCATCATCCCTACGAGCAGTACTTC.

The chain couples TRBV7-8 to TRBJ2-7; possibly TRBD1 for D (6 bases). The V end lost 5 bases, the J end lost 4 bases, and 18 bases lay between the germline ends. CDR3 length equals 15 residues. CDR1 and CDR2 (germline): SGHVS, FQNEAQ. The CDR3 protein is CASSPSGYREYEQYV. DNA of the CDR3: TGTGCCAGCAGCCCCTCAGGGTACAGGGAGTACGAGCAGTACGTC.

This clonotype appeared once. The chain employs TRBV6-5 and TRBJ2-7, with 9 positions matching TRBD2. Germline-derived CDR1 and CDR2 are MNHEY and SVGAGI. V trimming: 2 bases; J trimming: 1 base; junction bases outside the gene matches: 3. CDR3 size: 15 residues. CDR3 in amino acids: CASSYGAGGSYEQYV. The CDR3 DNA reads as TGTGCCAGCAGTTACGGAGCGGGAGGTTCCTACGAGCAGTACGTC.

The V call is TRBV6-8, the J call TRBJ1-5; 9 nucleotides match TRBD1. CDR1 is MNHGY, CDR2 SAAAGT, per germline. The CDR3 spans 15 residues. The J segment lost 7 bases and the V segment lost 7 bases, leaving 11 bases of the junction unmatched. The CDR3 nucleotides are TGTGCCAGCACTCTAAGGACAGGGGCGGAGCAGCCCCAGCATTTT. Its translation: CASTLRTGAEQPQHF.

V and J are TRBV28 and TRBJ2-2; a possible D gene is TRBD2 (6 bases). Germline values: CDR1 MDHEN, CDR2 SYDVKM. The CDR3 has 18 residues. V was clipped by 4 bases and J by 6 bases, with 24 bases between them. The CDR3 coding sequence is TGTGCCAGCAGTTCAATGAATATGAGGACCTGGGAGGCCGGGGAGCTGTTTTTT. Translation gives CASSSMNMRTWEAGELFF.

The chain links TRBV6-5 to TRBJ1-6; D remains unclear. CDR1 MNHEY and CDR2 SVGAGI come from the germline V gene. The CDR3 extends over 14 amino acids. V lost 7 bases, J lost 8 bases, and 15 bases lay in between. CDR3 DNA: TGTGCCAGCACGGTTTCTGGGTCTGATTCACCCCTCCACTTT. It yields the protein CASTVSGSDSPLHF.

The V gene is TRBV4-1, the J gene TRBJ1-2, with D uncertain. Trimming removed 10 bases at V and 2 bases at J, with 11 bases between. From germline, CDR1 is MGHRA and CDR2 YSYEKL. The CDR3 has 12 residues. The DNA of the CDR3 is TGCGCCACCGAAGGGAGGAACTATGGCTACACCTTC. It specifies CATEGRNYGYTF.

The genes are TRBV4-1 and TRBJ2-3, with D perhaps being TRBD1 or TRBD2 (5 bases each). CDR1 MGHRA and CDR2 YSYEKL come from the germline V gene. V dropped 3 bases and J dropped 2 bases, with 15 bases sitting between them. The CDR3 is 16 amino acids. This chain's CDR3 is CASSQGTRPPTDTQYF. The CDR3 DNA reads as TGCGCCAGCAGCCAGGGGACCCGGCCCCCCACAGATACGCAGTATTTT.

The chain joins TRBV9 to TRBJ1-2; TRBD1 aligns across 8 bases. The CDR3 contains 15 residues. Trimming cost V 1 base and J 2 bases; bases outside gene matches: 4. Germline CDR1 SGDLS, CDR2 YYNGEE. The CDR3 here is CASSVPGQGNYGYTF. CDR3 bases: TGTGCCAGCAGCGTACCTGGACAGGGCAACTATGGCTACACCTTC.